Following are 26 T cell receptor beta chains from one sample sequenced in a study of blood T cell repertoires in COVID-19. Libraries were prepared by immunoSEQ multiplex PCR; TCRdb keeps only in-frame clonotypes and omits some of them. Among more than 45,000 clones listed, about 84% were seen once. The sample was peripheral blood. These receptors were obtained from a man aged 35 to 55 with active COVID-19.

The rearrangement links TRBV11-2 to TRBJ2-1, with 13 positions matching TRBD2. Germline lookup yields CDR1 SGHAT and CDR2 FQNNGV. The V segment lost 5 bases and the J segment 3 bases; nucleotides outside the gene matches: 10. The length of the CDR3 is 18 residues. The CDR3 region is CASSGGGLAGVYYNEQFF. CDR3 DNA sequence: TGTGCCAGCAGCGGTGGAGGACTAGCGGGAGTGTACTACAATGAGCAGTTCTTC. Full variable domain (remainder filled in from reference TRBV11-2 and TRBJ2-1): EAGVAQSPRYKIIEKRQSVAFWCNPISGHATLYWYQQILGQGPKLLIQFQNNGVVDDSQLPKDRFSAERLKGVDSTLKIQPAKLEDSAVYLCASSGGGLAGVYYNEQFFGPGTRLTVL.

This clone was seen only once. This chain uses TRBV2 with TRBJ2-2, with TRBD1 matching over 9 bases. The CDR3 is 17 amino acids. Germline CDR1 reads SNHLY; CDR2 reads FYNNEI. With 5 bases clipped from V and 4 bases from J, the junction kept 11 bases outside the gene matches. Here the CDR3 DNA reads TGTGCCAGCAGTCCCAGTACAGGGGGCGGAGGCACCGGGGAGCTGTTTTTT. Translation: CASSPSTGGGGTGELFF. Full variable domain (rest looked up from reference TRBV2 and TRBJ2-2): EPEVTQTPSHQVTQMGQEVILRCVPISNHLYFYWYRQILGQKVEFLVSFYNNEISEKSEIFDDQFSVERPDGSNFTLKIRSTKLEDSAMYFCASSPSTGGGGTGELFFGEGSRLTVL.

The chain has TRBV6-6 and TRBJ2-1, with 9 positions matching TRBD1. The CDR3 extends over 14 amino acids. Germline V gene data show CDR1 as MNHNY and CDR2 as SVGAGI (reference sequence). Trimming took 4 bases from V and 7 from J; bases not matched to a gene: 5. CDR3 loop: CASSSPDRGNEQFF. Here the CDR3 DNA reads TGTGCCAGCAGTTCCCCGGACAGGGGAAATGAGCAGTTCTTC.

V and J are TRBV2 and TRBJ2-5; TRBD2 matches at 8 bases. With V trimmed by 1 base and J by 5 bases, 12 bases remained unmatched. Germline CDR1 and CDR2: SNHLY and FYNNEI. The length of the CDR3 is 17 residues. The CDR3 coding sequence is TGTGCCAGCAGTGAAGGAGGCTACGGGAGGGCCCGGGAGACCCAGTACTTC. This codes for CASSEGGYGRARETQYF.

This chain joins TRBV28 and TRBJ2-7; 7 bases are shared with TRBD2. There are 14 residues in the CDR3. Unmatched junction bases numbered 10, after V lost 6 bases and J lost 5 bases. CDR1 and CDR2 (germline): MDHEN, SYDVKM. This CDR3 is CASSALAVSHEQYF. The CDR3 DNA reads as TGTGCCAGCAGCGCGCTAGCGGTCAGTCACGAGCAGTACTTC.

V is TRBV19 and J is TRBJ2-1; 7 nucleotides align to TRBD1. This CDR3 has 12 residues. CDR1 LNHDA and CDR2 SQIVND come from the germline V gene (reference sequence). J was trimmed by 2 bases and V by 9 bases; bases with no gene match: 1. Here the CDR3 reads CARTGPYNEQFF. The CDR3 DNA follows: TGTGCCAGGACAGGGCCCTACAATGAGCAGTTCTTC.

CDR3 sequence: CASSRGGSSSYEQYF. The CDR3 nucleotides are TGTGCCAGCAGCCGAGGGGGTTCGAGCTCCTACGAGCAGTACTTC. The rearrangement joins TRBV9 to TRBJ2-7; D is perhaps TRBD1 (6 bases). Trimming removed 4 bases at V and 0 bases at J, with 14 bases between. CDR1 SGDLS and CDR2 YYNGEE come from the germline V gene. The CDR3 extends over 15 amino acids.

The gene calls are TRBV10-3 and TRBJ2-2; 13 bases map to TRBD2. The CDR3 totals 17 residues. Germline loops: CDR1 ENHRY, CDR2 SYGVKD. The V gene end was trimmed by 5 bases and the J gene end by 0 bases; junction bases not matched to a gene: 3. The CDR3: CAISPTSGRTNTGELFF. The CDR3 bases are TGTGCCATCAGTCCGACTAGCGGGAGGACGAACACCGGGGAGCTGTTTTTT.

V usage is TRBV5-1 and J usage is TRBJ2-2; 13 bases map to TRBD2. Losses at the gene ends were 3 bases for V and 4 bases for J; bases not matched to a gene: 3. Germline assignment: CDR1 SGHRS and CDR2 YFSETQ. The CDR3 totals 16 residues. This CDR3 is CASSWGLAGSTGELFF. The CDR3 bases are TGCGCCAGCAGCTGGGGACTAGCGGGAAGCACCGGGGAGCTGTTTTTT.

The V and J genes are TRBV28 and TRBJ1-1, with D tentatively TRBD1 (5 bases). Trimming cost V 3 bases and J 9 bases, with 20 bases left between them. This CDR3 region has 15 residues. Looked up from germline, CDR1 is MDHEN and CDR2 is SYDVKM. Here the CDR3 DNA reads TGTGCCAGCAGTTTGGGGCAGGGATTCCGGACTAAAGCTTTCTTT. Residues: CASSLGQGFRTKAFF.

The CDR3 protein is CASSLPNEKLFF. The CDR3, as DNA: TGTGCCAGCAGCCTCCCGAATGAAAAACTGTTTTTT. The chain links TRBV9 to TRBJ1-4; unclear D gene. Trimming removed 4 bases at V and 5 bases at J, with 6 bases between. The CDR3 consists of 12 residues. Germline V CDR1 and CDR2: SGDLS, YYNGEE.

By sample fraction, this clone is medium-sized. The chain carries TRBV15 and TRBJ1-1, with D perhaps matching TRBD1 (6 bases). CDR1 and CDR2 from the germline V gene are LNHNV and YYDKDF (reference sequence). The CDR3 is 16 amino acids. The V and J ends lost 1 base and 4 bases respectively, with 16 bases between them. This chain's CDR3 is CATSRGGNREGTEAFF. CDR3 DNA: TGTGCCACCAGCAGAGGCGGTAACAGGGAGGGCACTGAAGCTTTCTTT.

The chain joins TRBV5-8 to TRBJ2-2, with D possibly TRBD2 on 6 matching bases. With 10 bases removed from V and 7 bases from J, the gap between germline ends came to 8 bases. The CDR3 is 10 amino acids. Germline CDR1 reads SGHTS; CDR2 reads YDEGEE. CDR3 amino acids: CASEGGELFF. CDR3 coding DNA: TGTGCCTCGGAGGGCGGGGAGCTGTTTTTT. The whole variable domain, remainder taken from reference TRBV5-8 and TRBJ2-2, is EAGVTQSPTHLIKTRGQQATLRCSPISGHTSVYWYQQALGLGLQFLLWYDEGEERNRGNFPPRFSGRQFPNYSSELNVNALELEDSALYLCASEGGELFFGEGSRLTVL.

The gene calls are TRBV6-6 and TRBJ1-2; the D gene is possibly TRBD1 (6 bases). Trimming shortened V by 7 bases and J by 6 bases, and 21 bases separated the two germline ends. In germline, CDR1 is MNHNY, CDR2 SVGAGI (reference sequence). The CDR3 length is 15 residues. DNA of the CDR3: TGTGCCAGCACCTTAGGGGGTACACGGCAGGATGGCTACACCTTC. As protein: CASTLGGTRQDGYTF.

This clone was counted between two and nine times. CDR3 nucleotide sequence: TGTGCCAGTAGTATCCGAGGGGGCGACTCACCCCTCCACTTT. Translating it yields CASSIRGGDSPLHF. The gene calls are TRBV19 and TRBJ1-6; TRBD1 agrees at 7 bases. The CDR3 length is 14 residues. V shed 3 bases, J shed 10 bases, and the junction held 6 bases outside the gene matches. Per the germline V gene, CDR1 is LNHDA and CDR2 is SQIVND (reference sequence).

The chain has TRBV2 and TRBJ2-1, with 7 nucleotides matching TRBD2. Unmatched junction bases numbered 12, after V lost 7 bases and J lost 9 bases. This CDR3 has 14 residues. In germline, CDR1 is SNHLY, CDR2 FYNNEI. CDR3 region: CASNAGDGNGEQFF. The CDR3 DNA follows: TGTGCCAGCAACGCGGGAGACGGTAACGGTGAGCAGTTCTTC.

The chain is built from TRBV2 and TRBJ1-1; perhaps TRBD1 as D (6 bases). This CDR3 region has 15 residues. Trimming stripped 2 bases from V and 3 bases from J, with 13 bases between. Germline assignment: CDR1 SNHLY and CDR2 FYNNEI. CDR3 nucleotide sequence: TGTGCCAGCAGTGAACAGGGGCTGGAGTACACTGAAGCTTTCTTT. Translating it yields CASSEQGLEYTEAFF.

The V call is TRBV18, the J call TRBJ2-1; D may be TRBD2 (6 bases). Germline assignment: CDR1 KGHSH and CDR2 LQKENI. The CDR3 runs to 15 residues. V dropped 7 bases and J dropped 0 bases, with 13 bases sitting between them. The CDR3 region has the DNA TGTGCCAGCTTTGGGACTTCCAGCTCCTACAATGAGCAGTTCTTC. It yields the protein CASFGTSSSYNEQFF.

V is TRBV5-6 and J is TRBJ1-3, with D tentatively TRBD1 (6 bases). V shed 3 bases and J shed 1 base, with 11 bases lying between them. Germline assignment: CDR1 SGHDT and CDR2 YYEEEE. The CDR3 has 15 residues. The CDR3 region has the DNA TGTGCCAGCAGCTGGTTCAGGGGTTCTGGAAACACCATATATTTT. It encodes CASSWFRGSGNTIYF.

CDR3 nucleotide sequence: TGCGCCAGCAGCTTGGAGGGAGGGAGGGCAGATACGCAGTATTTT. Its translation: CASSLEGGRADTQYF. The V and J genes are TRBV5-1 and TRBJ2-3, with 7 bases fitting TRBD2. The CDR3 is made up of 15 amino acids. Germline values: CDR1 SGHRS, CDR2 YFSETQ. V trimming: 0 bases; J trimming: 4 bases; junction bases outside the gene matches: 5.

The chain combines TRBV3-1 (or the pseudogene TRBV3-2) with TRBJ2-1; 9 bases are a match to TRBD2. The germline V gene encodes CDR1 LGHDT and CDR2 YNNKEL (reference sequence). The CDR3 loop spans 17 amino acids. The junction had 13 bases not matched to a gene; V was cut back by 4 bases and J by 6 bases. CDR3 in amino acids: CASSPRAGGPSRNEQFF. CDR3 DNA: TGTGCCAGCAGCCCTAGGGCGGGAGGGCCCTCCCGCAATGAGCAGTTCTTC.

The V call is TRBV20-1, the J call TRBJ2-1, with 10 bases fitting TRBD2. The CDR3 covers 13 residues. V was pared by 3 bases and J by 5 bases, with 1 base of the junction left unmatched. CDR1 and CDR2 (germline): DFQATT, SNEGSKA (reference sequence). The CDR3 DNA sequence: TGCAGTGCTAGTAGCGGGAGGAACAATGAGCAGTTCTTC. Translation: CSASSGRNNEQFF.

A note on this clone: One junction end disagrees with the germline gene, perhaps due to a read error. The V gene is TRBV5-1, the J gene TRBJ1-4; 7 positions agree with TRBD1. The CDR3 runs to 14 residues. From germline, CDR1 is SGHRS and CDR2 YFSETQ. The CDR3 DNA reads as TGCGCCAGCAGCTTGCTCTGGACAGGCAGAAAAACTGTTTTT. Translated: CASSLLWTGRKTVF.

This sequence joins TRBV25-1 and TRBJ1-2; D gene uncertain. Trimming removed 0 bases from V and 3 bases from J, with 11 bases in between. Germline V lookup: CDR1 MGHDK, CDR2 SYGVNS. The CDR3 is 15 amino acids. The CDR3 region has the DNA TGTGCCAGCAGTGAATATTCGGCGGCTGACTATGGCTACACCTTC. Amino acids: CASSEYSAADYGYTF.

CDR3 sequence (DNA): TGTGCCAGTAGTATAGCGGGACTAGCGGGGACTGCCGAGCAGTACTTC. Residues: CASSIAGLAGTAEQYF. The chain recombines TRBV19 with TRBJ2-7, with 13 nucleotides matching TRBD2. Trimming cost V 1 base and J 6 bases; bases outside gene matches: 6. Germline V gene sequence: CDR1 LNHDA, CDR2 SQIVND (reference sequence). The CDR3 runs 16 residues.

There are a few counts of this clone. The J gene is TRBJ2-7, the V gene TRBV7-9; D is unclear. CDR1 is SEHNR, CDR2 FQNEAQ, per germline (reference sequence). The CDR3 extends over 13 amino acids. V was cut by 5 bases and J by 0 bases, with 8 bases left in between. The CDR3 coding sequence is TGTGCCAGCAGCGCTTCGCGCTCCTACGAGCAGTACTTC. Its translation is CASSASRSYEQYF.